The 7 T cell receptor beta chains below come from one sample, sequenced in a study of spatial heterogeneity in lung cancer. Time point specified: sample taken at primary tumor resection. One entry per CDR3 protein results from TCRdb running MiXCR on the 5' RACE reads. The sample shows approximately 52,000 distinct CDR3 sequences, approximately 5.7% of them seen only once. The sequences come from PBMCs, collected at surgery. The receptors were sampled from a male donor with early-stage non-small cell lung cancer.

This clonotype has a count of ten or more. The rearrangement joins TRBV2 to TRBJ2-3; 12 bases are shared with TRBD2. V lost 4 bases to trimming and J lost 4 bases; unmatched junction nucleotides: 6. The CDR3 totals 16 residues. In germline, CDR1 is SNHLY, CDR2 FYNNEI. CDR3 sequence: CASSGDLAGGPDTQYF. In DNA, the CDR3 is TGTGCCAGCAGTGGGGATCTAGCGGGAGGGCCAGATACGCAGTATTTT.

This clonotype was found many times. This sequence joins TRBV29-1 and TRBJ2-3; TRBD2 matches 13 bases. CDR3 length: 15 residues. In germline, CDR1 is SQVTM, CDR2 ANQGSEA. J was trimmed by 3 bases and V by 3 bases; bases with no gene match: 3. The DNA of the CDR3 is TGCAGCGTTGACGGGACTAGCGGGATGACAGATACGCAGTATTTT. This encodes CSVDGTSGMTDTQYF.

This clonotype was found many times. This chain joins TRBV6-1 and TRBJ2-7; weak D call: TRBD1 (6 bases). V was pared by 4 bases and J by 2 bases, with 15 bases between. The germline V gene has CDR1 MNHNS and CDR2 SASEGT. This CDR3 spans 15 amino acids. The CDR3 sequence: CASSGYGRGPYEQYF. DNA of the CDR3: TGTGCCAGCAGTGGGTATGGCAGGGGCCCCTACGAGCAGTACTTC.

There are many counts of this clonotype. This chain joins TRBV5-1 and TRBJ2-5; TRBD2 might be the D (6 bases). The CDR3 has 15 residues. Germline CDR1 reads SGHRS; CDR2 reads YFSETQ. V was cut by 0 bases and J by 1 base, with 10 bases left in between. CDR3 amino acids: CASSLDPGAQETQYF. CDR3 in DNA: TGCGCCAGCAGCTTGGACCCGGGAGCCCAAGAGACCCAGTACTTC.

This clonotype has at least ten counts. This rearrangement joins TRBV7-2 to TRBJ1-5; D not resolved. CDR1 SGHTA and CDR2 FQGNSA come from the germline V gene. This CDR3 region has 12 residues. Trimming pared 5 bases from V and 3 bases from J, leaving 5 bases between. DNA of the CDR3: TGTGCCAGCAGCCCCTCCAATCAGCCCCAGCATTTT. This translates into CASSPSNQPQHF.

This clonotype was picked up many times. J is TRBJ1-6 and V is TRBV6-1; a possible D gene is TRBD1 (6 bases). This CDR3 is built from 16 residues. V was clipped by 8 bases and J by 5 bases, with 19 bases between them. Germline lookup yields CDR1 MNHNS and CDR2 SASEGT. CDR3 in DNA: TGTGCCAGCTTCAGGGGATCCGGGACTCATAATTCACCCCTCCACTTT. Amino acids: CASFRGSGTHNSPLHF.

Points on this clonotype: A clone one base away is much larger, so this may be a read error. The CDR3 reads CARFTGGYGYTF. The CDR3 DNA reads TGTGCCCGCTTTACAGGGGGTTATGGCTACACCTTC. This chain uses TRBV27 with TRBJ1-2; 8 nucleotides agree with TRBD1. The CDR3 covers 12 residues. V gave up 11 bases and J gave up 5 bases; unmatched junction bases: 7. Germline CDR1 reads MNHEY; CDR2 reads SMNVEV (reference sequence).